These 23 T cell receptor beta chains originate from one sample sequenced in a study of control samples from healthy donors and cancer patients. This table comes from immunoSEQ multiplex PCR, and its TCRdb copy is limited to in-frame clones, with some not included. The sample comprises 70,000 to 90,000 clones, around 94% of which are singletons, and 6.2% rests with the top ten. Sequencing was performed on blood. Receptor source: a woman aged 40 to 55 in good health.

The chain uses TRBV4-3 and TRBJ1-4; unclear D gene. Trimming stripped 1 base from V and 8 bases from J, with 8 bases between. The length of the CDR3 is 13 residues. Germline CDR1 reads LGHNA; CDR2 reads YSLEER. CDR3 region: CASSQVGGEKLFF. The DNA for the CDR3 is TGCGCCAGCAGCCAAGTAGGAGGGGAAAAACTGTTTTTT.

The gene calls are TRBV7-8 and TRBJ2-5; either TRBD1 or TRBD2 may fit D (5 bases each). The V gene's germline CDR1 is SGHVS and CDR2 FQNEAQ. The CDR3 length is 13 residues. The germline V and J ends were trimmed by 3 bases and 4 bases, with 9 bases remaining between them. This chain's CDR3 is CASSFWGRETQYF. CDR3 bases: TGTGCCAGCAGCTTTTGGGGGAGAGAGACCCAGTACTTC.

This clone turned up a few times. This chain uses TRBV15 with TRBJ2-2; no reliable D call. The CDR3 has 16 residues. The ends were cut back, 3 bases at V and 2 bases at J, with 13 bases in the middle. Germline V gives CDR1 LNHNV, CDR2 YYDKDF (reference sequence). CDR3 nucleotide sequence: TGTGCCACCAGCAGCACGACTCTGCTCAACACCGGGGAGCTGTTTTTT. It specifies CATSSTTLLNTGELFF.

The V and J genes are TRBV19 and TRBJ2-1; 9 bases are shared with TRBD1. The CDR3 extends over 15 amino acids. Germline loops: CDR1 LNHDA, CDR2 SQIVND (reference sequence). The V segment lost 4 bases and the J segment 4 bases; nucleotides outside the gene matches: 5. CDR3 region: CASSTGTGLYNEQFF. CDR3 DNA sequence: TGTGCCAGTAGTACCGGGACAGGGCTATACAATGAGCAGTTCTTC. The full variable domain, with the rest looked up from reference TRBV19 and TRBJ2-1, is DGGITQSPKYLFRKEGQNVTLSCEQNLNHDAMYWYRQDPGQGLRLIYYSQIVNDFQKGDIAEGYSVSREKKESFPLTVTSAQKNPTAFYLCASSTGTGLYNEQFFGPGTRLTVL.

V usage is TRBV2 and J usage is TRBJ2-1; D call uncertain. Germline-derived CDR1 and CDR2 are SNHLY and FYNNEI. The V end was cut by 3 bases, the J end by 4 bases, with 7 bases between. CDR3 size: 13 residues. The CDR3 DNA reads TGTGCCAGCAGTGAGCGACGGTACAATGAGCAGTTCTTC. It encodes CASSERRYNEQFF.

V gene TRBV11-2 combines with J gene TRBJ1-1; D is unclear. The length of the CDR3 is 12 residues. Trimming removed 2 bases from V and 8 bases from J, with 9 bases in between. Germline CDR1 reads SGHAT; CDR2 reads FQNNGV. The CDR3 loop is CASSLNGVEAFF. In DNA, the CDR3 is TGTGCCAGCAGCTTAAACGGAGTGGAAGCTTTCTTT. The full variable domain, with the rest looked up from reference TRBV11-2 and TRBJ1-1, is EAGVAQSPRYKIIEKRQSVAFWCNPISGHATLYWYQQILGQGPKLLIQFQNNGVVDDSQLPKDRFSAERLKGVDSTLKIQPAKLEDSAVYLCASSLNGVEAFFGQGTRLTVV.

The chain joins TRBV5-8 to TRBJ2-4; 9 nucleotides agree with TRBD1. V lost 4 bases and J lost 8; bases outside the gene matches: 4. Germline CDR1 is SGHTS and CDR2 is YDEGEE. This CDR3 contains 13 residues. The CDR3 is CASSRDRAYIQYF. CDR3 nucleotide sequence: TGTGCCAGCAGCCGGGACAGGGCATACATTCAGTACTTC.

This chain links TRBV2 with TRBJ2-1; D possibly matches TRBD1 or TRBD2 (5 bases each). The CDR3 is made up of 15 amino acids. The V end lost 8 bases, the J end lost 7 bases, and 21 bases lay between the germline ends. CDR1 SNHLY and CDR2 FYNNEI come from the germline V gene. The CDR3 sequence: CASAVFGTIANEQFF. The CDR3 DNA sequence: TGTGCCAGCGCTGTTTTTGGGACGATAGCGAATGAGCAGTTCTTC.

There are a few counts of this clone. J is TRBJ1-4 and V is TRBV18, with 7 nucleotides matching TRBD1. Germline assignment: CDR1 KGHSH and CDR2 LQKENI. V shed 4 bases, J shed 5 bases, and the junction held 13 bases outside the gene matches. The CDR3 runs 17 residues. The CDR3 spells CASSRSNPGQRNEKLFF. The CDR3, as DNA: TGTGCCAGCTCACGATCAAACCCGGGACAGCGAAATGAAAAACTGTTTTTT.

The chain links TRBV4-2 to TRBJ1-1; D ambiguous. The V and J ends lost 4 bases and 0 bases respectively, with 12 bases between them. Germline lookup yields CDR1 LGHNA and CDR2 YNFKEQ. CDR3 length: 15 residues. The CDR3 DNA reads TGTGCCAGCAGCCCCGGGAGCGATATGAACACTGAAGCTTTCTTT. Its protein is CASSPGSDMNTEAFF.

The table lists this clone with a count of one. The chain has TRBV6-5 and TRBJ1-2, with D perhaps TRBD1 (6 bases). V lost 6 bases to trimming and J lost 9 bases, with 20 bases between them. The CDR3 is 14 residues long. Germline CDR1 is MNHEY and CDR2 is SVGAGI. The CDR3 DNA follows: TGTGCCAGCAGGGGAGGGGGTTACGACGGGAGCTACACCTTC. Its protein is CASRGGGYDGSYTF.

Details on this clone: No DNA is shown, since the ends of the CDR3 on it are uncertain; the CDR3 is the one TCRdb lists. The chain is built from TRBV5-4 and TRBJ1-2. Both ends counted, the CDR3 spans 15 residues. From germline, CDR1 is SGHNT and CDR2 YYREEE (reference sequence). The CDR3 loop is CASSFGPGVNYGYTF.

The CDR3 nucleotides are TGTGCCAGCGGAAACAGGGTGTATTCACCCCTCCACTTT. This encodes CASGNRVYSPLHF. The rearrangement uses TRBV27 and TRBJ1-6; tentative D call: TRBD1 (6 bases). Trimming pared 8 bases from V and 8 bases from J, leaving 13 bases between. Per the germline V gene, CDR1 is MNHEY and CDR2 is SMNVEV (reference sequence). CDR3 size: 13 residues.

This rearrangement joins TRBV10-3 to TRBJ1-4, with D possibly matching TRBD1 (6 bases). The CDR3 sequence is 15 residues long. Germline CDR1 ENHRY, CDR2 SYGVKD. With 0 bases removed from V and 3 bases from J, the gap between germline ends came to 8 bases. Written as DNA, the CDR3 is TGTGCCATCAGTGAGTCAAGGACAGCTAATGAAAAACTGTTTTTT. It encodes CAISESRTANEKLFF.

This chain uses TRBV9 with TRBJ2-5; perhaps TRBD2 as D (6 bases). The germline V gene encodes CDR1 SGDLS and CDR2 YYNGEE. The CDR3 length is 16 residues. The germline V and J ends were trimmed by 2 bases and 3 bases, with 17 bases remaining between them. CDR3 sequence: CASSVDPGDGEETQYF. Here the CDR3 DNA reads TGTGCCAGCAGCGTGGACCCGGGAGACGGAGAAGAGACCCAGTACTTC.

The gene calls are TRBV19 and TRBJ2-3; TRBD2 agrees at 12 bases. With V trimmed by 3 bases and J by 1 base, 2 bases remained unmatched. The CDR3 extends over 16 amino acids. Germline CDR1 and CDR2: LNHDA and SQIVND (reference sequence). CDR3 sequence (DNA): TGTGCCAGTAGTATCCGACTAGCGGGAGGCACAGATACGCAGTATTTT. Translated, it gives CASSIRLAGGTDTQYF.

The chain has TRBV7-8 and TRBJ2-5, with TRBD2 as a possible D gene (6 bases). Per the germline V gene, CDR1 is SGHVS and CDR2 is FQNEAQ. CDR3 length: 11 residues. The V and J ends lost 5 bases and 7 bases respectively, with 8 bases between them. CDR3 residues: CASSPEGTQYF. The CDR3 bases are TGTGCCAGCAGCCCGGAGGGGACCCAGTACTTC.

The gene calls are TRBV6-6 and TRBJ1-3; D is undetermined. CDR1 MNHNY and CDR2 SVGAGI come from the germline V gene (reference sequence). V dropped 6 bases and J dropped 10 bases, with 10 bases sitting between them. This CDR3 has 11 residues. This CDR3 is CASRAVGTIYF. In nucleotides, the CDR3 is TGTGCCAGCAGGGCAGTAGGAACCATATATTTT.

This clone was seen only a few times. The V gene is TRBV5-4, the J gene TRBJ1-2, with D unresolved. In germline, CDR1 is SGHNT, CDR2 YYREEE (reference sequence). Trimming took 0 bases from V and 4 from J, leaving 4 bases between them. The length of the CDR3 is 12 residues. CDR3 DNA: TGTGCCAGCAGCTTGGCTGGCTATGGCTACACCTTC. This encodes CASSLAGYGYTF.

The rearrangement joins TRBV27 to TRBJ1-5; 10 nucleotides agree with TRBD1. With 3 bases clipped from V and 2 bases from J, the junction kept 4 bases outside the gene matches. This CDR3 has 16 residues. The germline gives CDR1 MNHEY, CDR2 SMNVEV (reference sequence). CDR3 in amino acids: CASSLIGTGGNQPQHF. The DNA of the CDR3 is TGTGCCAGCAGTTTGATCGGGACAGGGGGCAATCAGCCCCAGCATTTT.

This chain uses TRBV3-1 (or the pseudogene TRBV3-2) with TRBJ1-5; D is perhaps TRBD1 (5 bases). Per germline, CDR1 LGHDT and CDR2 YNNKEL (reference sequence). CDR3 length equals 15 residues. The V end was cut by 0 bases, the J end by 4 bases, with 10 bases between. The CDR3 sequence: CASSQDTTENQPQHF. CDR3 in DNA: TGTGCCAGCAGCCAAGATACGACAGAGAATCAGCCCCAGCATTTT.

CDR3 amino acids: CASSFGTSGTDTQYF. In DNA, the CDR3 is TGCGCCAGCAGCTTCGGGACTAGCGGCACAGATACGCAGTATTTT. The rearrangement links TRBV5-1 to TRBJ2-3; TRBD2 matches 10 bases. The CDR3 extends over 15 amino acids. The V and J ends lost 2 bases and 1 base, in that order; junction bases with no gene match: 1. Germline values: CDR1 SGHRS, CDR2 YFSETQ. Looking up the rest from reference TRBV5-1 and TRBJ2-3 gives the full variable domain: KAGVTQTPRYLIKTRGQQVTLSCSPISGHRSVSWYQQTPGQGLQFLFEYFSETQRNKGNFPGRFSGRQFSNSRSEMNVSTLELGDSALYLCASSFGTSGTDTQYFGPGTRLTVL.

The chain couples TRBV7-2 to TRBJ2-1; a possible D gene is TRBD2 (6 bases). The CDR3 covers 16 residues. Trimming pared 2 bases from V and 0 bases from J, leaving 11 bases between. Germline lookup yields CDR1 SGHTA and CDR2 FQGNSA. The CDR3: CASSLWGESSYNEQFF. As DNA, the CDR3 is TGTGCCAGCAGCTTATGGGGGGAGAGCTCCTACAATGAGCAGTTCTTC.